The T cell receptor beta chain under discussion was sequenced for a study of blood T cells in healthy people across ages. Sample-barcoded 5' priming and a J-beta primer mix drove a second PCR of about 6 to 12 cycles. One entry per CDR3 protein, called by TCRdb with MiXCR from the 5' RACE reads. The sample yields some 760,000 distinct CDR3 sequences, around 25% seen once. V was cut by 5 bases and J by 13 bases, with 15 bases left in between. The germline gives CDR1 SGHAT, CDR2 FQDESV (reference sequence). The CDR3 covers 11 residues. The same data also went into a second study, on T cells of mothers and their children.

V gene TRBV11-1 combines with J gene TRBJ2-7; D may be TRBD2 (6 bases). Sequencing was carried out using blood. The source is a boy aged 10-17 years in good health. CDR3 DNA: TGTGCCAGCAGCCTCGAGGCTAGCGATTACTTC. It yields the protein CASSLEASDYF.